The T cell receptor beta chain under discussion was sequenced for a study of early T cells in non-severe SARS-CoV-2 infection. The germline V and J ends were trimmed by 3 bases and 4 bases, with 7 bases remaining between them. This CDR3 has 13 residues. TCRdb fed the 5' RACE reads into MiXCR, producing one record per CDR3 protein. The table includes 50,000 to 65,000 distinct CDR3 sequences, approximately 11% detected once. The chain links TRBV12-3 or TRBV12-4 to TRBJ1-3; D gene uncertain. The TCR comes from an adult who was a healthcare worker with PCR-confirmed SARS-CoV-2 infection or an uninfected control (not recorded which). The sample was whole blood, taken at baseline. This chain's CDR3 is CASSLSGGNTIYF. CDR3 sequence (DNA): TGTGCCAGCAGTTTGAGCGGAGGAAACACCATATATTTT.